This T cell receptor beta chain was retrieved from a study of Graves' ophthalmopathy and Graves' hyperthyroidism. The CDR3 runs to 15 residues. CDR1 and CDR2 from the germline V gene are SGHTA and FQGNSA. The V and J ends lost 1 base and 3 bases respectively, with 12 bases between them. This clonotype occurred once. RNA transcripts served as template for amplifying TCR beta CDR3 sequences. The workflow started with a first-round RT-PCR run with HTBI primers and then moved on to a second-round multiplex PCR. TCRdb redid the calling of the multiplex PCR reads with MiXCR, one entry per CDR3 protein. The table lists 900,000 to 1,200,000 distinct CDR3 sequences, less than 45% of them singletons.

The clonotype comes from an adult man with Graves' hyperthyroidism. Sequencing used peripheral blood or thyroid tissue (not recorded which). The J gene is TRBJ1-1, the V gene TRBV7-2; D is ambiguous. CDR3 nucleotide sequence: TGTGCCAGCAGCTTAGAGAGCAGGAGGGACACTGAAGCTTTCTTT. Translation: CASSLESRRDTEAFF.